Each of the 18 T cell receptor beta chains below was sequenced from the same sample in a study of blood T cells in healthy people across ages. PCR was performed a second time for about 6 to 12 cycles using a sample-barcoded 5' primer and a J-beta primer mix. Each CDR3 protein gets one entry after TCRdb re-called the 5' RACE reads with MiXCR. This table has approximately 800,000 distinct CDR3 sequences, around half appearing once. Sequenced material: blood. The receptors derive from an elderly man in good health.

The genes are TRBV6-2 or TRBV6-3 and TRBJ2-7, with TRBD1 identical over 9 bases. J lost 0 bases, V lost 5 bases, and 8 bases had no gene match. Germline V gives CDR1 MNHEY, CDR2 SVGEGT. The CDR3 contains 16 residues. The CDR3 bases are TGTGCCAGCAGTCGGGACAGGGCCCCCAGCTCCTACGAGCAGTACTTC. As protein: CASSRDRAPSSYEQYF.

V usage is TRBV6-6 and J usage is TRBJ2-1, with D possibly being TRBD1 (5 bases). The CDR3 runs to 14 residues. CDR1 is MNHNY, CDR2 SVGAGI, per germline (reference sequence). V lost 6 bases to trimming and J lost 6 bases, with 15 bases between them. CDR3 protein: CASRIERGGNEQFF. The DNA of the CDR3 is TGTGCCAGCAGAATCGAAAGGGGTGGCAATGAGCAGTTCTTC.

This sequence joins TRBV27 and TRBJ2-5, with a tentative D call TRBD1 (5 bases). Judging by the DNA end, TRBJ2-7 fits better; the J call may be wrong. Germline lookup yields CDR1 MNHEY and CDR2 SMNVEV (reference sequence). CDR3 size: 16 residues. CDR3 coding DNA: TGTGCCAGCAGTTCAACCTTTGATGAGAGAAGGGGCGAGCAGTACTTC. Translated: CASSSTFDERRGEQYF.

This clonotype was observed a few times. The chain recombines TRBV12-3 or TRBV12-4 with TRBJ1-2; no clear D. This CDR3 is 12 amino acids long. V was cut by 3 bases and J by 8 bases, with 10 bases left in between. CDR3 nucleotides: TGTGCCAGCAGTTTGTCGGACGGAGGCTACACCTTC. Amino acid sequence: CASSLSDGGYTF.

This clonotype has just a few counts. The chain employs TRBV5-1 and TRBJ1-1, with unresolved D. V was cut by 2 bases and J by 8 bases, with 10 bases left in between. The germline CDR1 and CDR2 sequences are SGHRS and YFSETQ. CDR3 length: 12 amino acids. CDR3 amino acids: CASSLAGREAFF. DNA for the CDR3: TGCGCCAGCAGCTTAGCAGGTCGAGAAGCTTTCTTT.

This clonotype was observed once. The DNA for the CDR3 is TGCAGTGCGAAGATACTAGGTAGTTTAAGCAATGAGCAGTACTTC. As protein: CSAKILGSLSNEQYF. The chain employs TRBV20-1 and TRBJ2-5; the D gene is possibly TRBD2 (5 bases). CDR1 DFQATT and CDR2 SNEGSKA come from the germline V gene (reference sequence). The CDR3 is 15 residues long. V was cut by 6 bases and J by 11 bases, with 28 bases left in between.

J is TRBJ2-5 and V is TRBV19; D uncertain. V dropped 5 bases and J dropped 5 bases, with 18 bases sitting between them. This CDR3 is built from 15 residues. Germline V CDR1 and CDR2: LNHDA, SQIVND (reference sequence). The CDR3: CASSSSAATWETQYF. The CDR3 DNA sequence: TGTGCCAGTAGTTCCTCGGCAGCCACCTGGGAGACCCAGTACTTC.

This clonotype was observed a single time. Here the CDR3 DNA reads TGTGCCACCAGCAGAGATCTAGGCTTCTACGAGCAGTACTTC. This codes for CATSRDLGFYEQYF. The chain employs TRBV15 and TRBJ2-4; D is uncertain. The J call is doubtful: the DNA matches TRBJ2-7 better. The CDR3 is made up of 14 amino acids. Per germline, CDR1 LNHNV and CDR2 YYDKDF (reference sequence).

J is TRBJ2-3 and V is TRBV10-3, with 7 nucleotides matching TRBD2. The CDR3 has 14 residues. Per germline, CDR1 ENHRY and CDR2 SYGVKD. With V trimmed by 4 bases and J by 14 bases, 15 bases remained unmatched. The CDR3 region has the DNA TGTGCCATCAGTGGGGCGGGAGATCGGAGATACGCGTATTTT. Residues: CAISGAGDRRYAYF.

The CDR3 region has the DNA TGTGCCAGCTCAACAGCGGGACAGGGGGACTATGGCTACACCTTC. Protein product: CASSTAGQGDYGYTF. This sequence joins TRBV18 and TRBJ1-2, with 11 bases matching TRBD1. This CDR3 has 15 amino acids. Per germline, CDR1 KGHSH and CDR2 LQKENI. V trimming: 5 bases; J trimming: 3 bases; junction bases outside the gene matches: 5.

The chain joins TRBV5-1 to TRBJ1-6; 7 bases are shared with TRBD1. J gave up 7 bases and V 4 bases, and 5 bases lay outside the gene matches. Per the germline V gene, CDR1 is SGHRS and CDR2 is YFSETQ. The CDR3 length is 14 residues. CDR3 amino acids: CASSPGQRNSPLHF. The CDR3 DNA reads as TGCGCCAGCAGCCCGGGACAGAGGAATTCACCCCTCCACTTT.

This clonotype was seen a handful of times. V and J are TRBV20-1 and TRBJ2-7, with a weak D call TRBD1 (5 bases). This CDR3 has 14 amino acids. Per germline, CDR1 DFQATT and CDR2 SNEGSKA (reference sequence). V was shortened by 5 bases and J by 3 bases, with 17 bases between the two germline ends. CDR3 loop: CSAHRTGAHYEQYF. Written as DNA, the CDR3 is TGCAGTGCTCACAGGACCGGTGCCCACTACGAGCAGTACTTC.

This clonotype was seen only once. V and J are TRBV2 and TRBJ2-7; the D gene could be TRBD1 or TRBD2 (6 bases each). Trimming removed 8 bases from V and 2 bases from J, with 16 bases in between. Germline V gives CDR1 SNHLY, CDR2 FYNNEI. The CDR3 runs to 14 residues. CDR3 protein: CASGRGPGPYEQYF. The CDR3 nucleotides are TGTGCCAGCGGCCGGGGGCCCGGTCCCTACGAGCAGTACTTC.

The rearrangement joins TRBV20-1 to TRBJ2-1; D is unclear. The CDR3 has 12 residues. CDR1 and CDR2 from the germline V gene are DFQATT and SNEGSKA (reference sequence). Trimming cost V 5 bases and J 15 bases, with 20 bases left between them. The CDR3 region is CSAGIPTRPPFF. The CDR3, as DNA: TGCAGTGCTGGTATCCCAACGAGGCCTCCGTTCTTC.

The chain uses TRBV20-1 and TRBJ2-5; tentative D call: TRBD2 (6 bases). The CDR3 length is 13 residues. The V gene's germline CDR1 is DFQATT and CDR2 SNEGSKA (reference sequence). The V end lost 0 bases, the J end lost 11 bases, and 16 bases lay between the germline ends. The CDR3 DNA sequence: TGCAGTGCTAGAGATCGGCGGGGTACCTTTCAGTACTTC. Its protein is CSARDRRGTFQYF.

The chain joins TRBV11-2 to TRBJ2-7; D assignment may be TRBD1 or TRBD2 (5 bases each). This CDR3 has 14 amino acids. CDR1 SGHAT and CDR2 FQNNGV come from the germline V gene. The V end was cut by 8 bases, the J end by 5 bases, with 19 bases between. In nucleotides, the CDR3 is TGTGCCAGCCCCTATGGGGGTGAGGACCACGAGCAGTACTTC. It specifies CASPYGGEDHEQYF.

The chain is built from TRBV6-6 and TRBJ2-7; D is uncertain. The CDR3 runs 13 residues. Germline V gene lookup returns CDR1 MNHNY and CDR2 SVGAGI (reference sequence). V was shortened by 6 bases and J by 0 bases, with 9 bases between the two germline ends. In DNA, the CDR3 is TGTGCCAGCAGGCCGGTGCTCTCCTACGAGCAGTACTTC. Encoded protein: CASRPVLSYEQYF.

This clonotype showed up just a few times. The V call is TRBV5-5, the J call TRBJ2-1; 8 bases fit TRBD1. The germline gives CDR1 SGHKS, CDR2 YYEKEE (reference sequence). CDR3 size: 16 residues. V lost 4 bases and J lost 0; bases outside the gene matches: 6. The CDR3 spells CASSVDRGSSYNEQFF. The CDR3 DNA reads TGTGCCAGCAGCGTCGACAGGGGTAGCTCCTACAATGAGCAGTTCTTC.